What follows are 13 T cell receptor beta chains derived from one specimen sequenced in a study of cytomegalovirus exposure and HLA in healthy donors. The PCR ran on 60 Vbeta and 13 Jbeta primers. The data were produced by immunoSEQ multiplex PCR, yet TCRdb's version contains in-frame clones alone and is incomplete. The sample yields roughly 200,000 clones, around 79% seen once. The sequencing input was PBMCs. These receptors were taken from a girl aged 5 to 17 in good health and CMV-seropositive.

V usage is TRBV2 and J usage is TRBJ1-1, with TRBD1 matching 8 bases. CDR1 is SNHLY, CDR2 FYNNEI, per germline. CDR3 length equals 14 residues. The V gene end was trimmed by 6 bases and the J gene end by 3 bases; junction bases not matched to a gene: 6. For the CDR3, the DNA is TGTGCCAGCAGCCCCGGACAGGGCTACACTGAAGCTTTCTTT. Its translation: CASSPGQGYTEAFF.

This rearrangement joins TRBV27 to TRBJ2-5, with D possibly being TRBD1 (6 bases). The end of the DNA aligns better with TRBJ2-7, so the J call may be wrong. The CDR3 covers 14 residues. Per germline, CDR1 MNHEY and CDR2 SMNVEV (reference sequence). CDR3 loop: CASSSTLQGYEQYF. The CDR3 nucleotides are TGTGCCAGCAGTTCTACCCTACAGGGCTACGAGCAGTACTTC.

V is TRBV6-5 and J is TRBJ2-5, with 9 bases identical to TRBD2. The CDR3 consists of 15 residues. J gave up 2 bases and V 2 bases, and 3 bases lay outside the gene matches. Germline V gene data show CDR1 as MNHEY and CDR2 as SVGAGI. As DNA, the CDR3 is TGTGCCAGCAGTTACCTAGCGGGATTTCAAGAGACCCAGTACTTC. As protein: CASSYLAGFQETQYF.

The rearrangement joins TRBV7-2 to TRBJ1-2; 11 nucleotides agree with TRBD1. V was clipped by 4 bases and J by 4 bases; unmatched bases: 5. The germline V gene encodes CDR1 SGHTA and CDR2 FQGNSA. The CDR3 has 15 amino acids. The CDR3 is CASSSGQGAIYGYTF. DNA of the CDR3: TGTGCCAGCAGCTCCGGACAGGGGGCCATCTATGGCTACACCTTC.

This chain joins TRBV5-1 and TRBJ2-1; D is possibly TRBD1 (5 bases). Germline-derived CDR1 and CDR2 are SGHRS and YFSETQ. There are 15 residues in the CDR3. V lost 0 bases to trimming and J lost 2 bases, with 9 bases between them. Here the CDR3 reads CASSLGQGPYNEQFF. CDR3 sequence (DNA): TGCGCCAGCAGCTTGGGGCAGGGCCCCTACAATGAGCAGTTCTTC.

Written as DNA, the CDR3 is TGCGCCAGCAGCTTGGCCGGGGTTGAGCAGTTCTTC. Its protein product is CASSLAGVEQFF. The chain couples TRBV5-1 to TRBJ2-1; the D gene is possibly TRBD2 (5 bases). The CDR3 has 12 amino acids. Germline V CDR1 and CDR2: SGHRS, YFSETQ. Trimming took off 0 bases at V and 9 bases at J, with 7 bases between the two ends.

This chain joins TRBV9 and TRBJ2-5; TRBD1 might be the D (6 bases). CDR1 and CDR2 from the germline V gene are SGDLS and YYNGEE. CDR3 length equals 12 residues. Between the trimmed V and J ends, which lost 2 bases and 5 bases, there was a span of 7 bases. In DNA form, the CDR3 reads TGTGCCAGCAGCGTGGGGGCGGAGACCCAGTACTTC. This codes for CASSVGAETQYF.

This chain uses TRBV14 with TRBJ2-1, with 11 bases matching TRBD2. This CDR3 spans 15 amino acids. In germline, CDR1 is SGHDN, CDR2 FVKESK. The J segment lost 10 bases and the V segment lost 2 bases, leaving 7 bases of the junction unmatched. This chain's CDR3 is CASSQLTSGALEQFF. CDR3 DNA: TGTGCCAGCAGCCAACTGACTAGCGGGGCTTTGGAGCAGTTCTTC. The full variable domain, in which reference TRBV14 and TRBJ2-1 provide the parts outside the CDR3, is EAGVTQFPSHSVIEKGQTVTLRCDPISGHDNLYWYRRVMGKEIKFLLHFVKESKQDESGMPNNRFLAERTGGTYSTLKVQPAELEDSGVYFCASSQLTSGALEQFFGPGTRLTVL.

The J gene is TRBJ2-5, the V gene TRBV29-1; 8 bases map to TRBD1. This CDR3 has 14 residues. Germline loops: CDR1 SQVTM, CDR2 ANQGSEA. V dropped 8 bases and J dropped 4; count of bases not matched to a gene: 12. As DNA, the CDR3 is TGCAGCTTGGTCCACAGGGGGTGGATAGAGACCCAGTACTTC. Translation gives CSLVHRGWIETQYF.

For this clone: In the same sample, other DNA sequences code for this CDR3. The J gene is TRBJ1-1, the V gene TRBV4-3; no clear D. This CDR3 has 16 amino acids. V gave up 3 bases and J gave up 2 bases, with 16 bases separating them. Germline values: CDR1 LGHNA, CDR2 YSLEER. CDR3 nucleotides: TGCGCCAGCAGCCAGCGCTACAGTGGACTAAACACTGAAGCTTTCTTT. Encoded protein: CASSQRYSGLNTEAFF.

V and J are TRBV5-1 and TRBJ2-2, with D possibly being TRBD2 (5 bases). Germline assignment: CDR1 SGHRS and CDR2 YFSETQ. This CDR3 has 14 amino acids. The V end lost 5 bases, the J end lost 6 bases, and 14 bases lay between the germline ends. The CDR3 spells CASRMDSSAGELFF. DNA for the CDR3: TGCGCCAGCAGGATGGACTCCTCAGCCGGGGAGCTGTTTTTT. Together with reference TRBV5-1 and TRBJ2-2, the CDR3 gives the full variable domain: KAGVTQTPRYLIKTRGQQVTLSCSPISGHRSVSWYQQTPGQGLQFLFEYFSETQRNKGNFPGRFSGRQFSNSRSEMNVSTLELGDSALYLCASRMDSSAGELFFGEGSRLTVL.

This clone was seen only once. The rearrangement links TRBV27 to TRBJ2-1; possibly TRBD2 for D (7 bases). Deletions cut 2 bases from V and 5 bases from J, with 13 bases between. Germline V lookup: CDR1 MNHEY, CDR2 SMNVEV (reference sequence). The CDR3 loop spans 15 amino acids. CDR3 DNA sequence: TGTGCCAGCAGTTTAATGGGGGGGCCTAACAATGAGCAGTTCTTC. Translation gives CASSLMGGPNNEQFF.

V and J are TRBV27 and TRBJ2-1; D is uncertain. Trimming shortened V by 3 bases and J by 0 bases, and 15 bases separated the two germline ends. The CDR3 is 17 residues long. The germline V gene has CDR1 MNHEY and CDR2 SMNVEV (reference sequence). CDR3: CASSFPDWPSSYNEQFF. As DNA, the CDR3 is TGTGCCAGCAGTTTCCCTGACTGGCCTAGCTCCTACAATGAGCAGTTCTTC.